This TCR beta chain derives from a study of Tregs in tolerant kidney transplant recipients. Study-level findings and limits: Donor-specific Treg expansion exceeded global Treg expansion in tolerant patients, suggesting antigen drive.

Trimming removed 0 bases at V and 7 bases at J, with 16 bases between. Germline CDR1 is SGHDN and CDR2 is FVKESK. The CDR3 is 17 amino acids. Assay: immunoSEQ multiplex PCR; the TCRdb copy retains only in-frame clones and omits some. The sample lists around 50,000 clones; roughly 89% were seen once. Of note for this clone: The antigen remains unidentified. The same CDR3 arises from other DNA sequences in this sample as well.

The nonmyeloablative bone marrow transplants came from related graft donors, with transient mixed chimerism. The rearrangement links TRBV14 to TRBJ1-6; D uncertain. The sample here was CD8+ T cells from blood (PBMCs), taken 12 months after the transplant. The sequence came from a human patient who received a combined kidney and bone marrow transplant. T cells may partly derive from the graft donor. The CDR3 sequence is CASSQEIWSGENSPLHF. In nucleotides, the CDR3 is TGTGCCAGCAGCCAAGAAATCTGGTCGGGAGAAAATTCACCCCTCCACTTT.